The 10 T cell receptor beta chains below were found in one sample sequenced in a study of blood T cell repertoires in COVID-19. Assay: immunoSEQ multiplex PCR; the TCRdb copy retains only in-frame clones and omits some. This sample yields approximately 200,000 clones, of which about 88% are seen a single time; approximately 2.6% belongs to the top ten. Sequencing was done on a sample of peripheral blood. Every receptor here comes from a woman aged 60 to 75 with acute or convalescent COVID-19.

This clone occurred a few times. This chain connects TRBV13 to TRBJ1-5; D uncertain. V lost 2 bases to trimming and J lost 0 bases, with 8 bases between them. Germline lookup yields CDR1 PRHDT and CDR2 FYEKMQ (reference sequence). The CDR3 is made up of 15 amino acids. The CDR3 sequence: CASSLRSGSNQPQHF. In DNA form, the CDR3 reads TGTGCCAGCAGCTTAAGGTCGGGTAGCAATCAGCCCCAGCATTTT.

This rearrangement joins TRBV27 to TRBJ2-1, with TRBD2 matching over 11 bases. The CDR3 is 15 amino acids. CDR1 is MNHEY, CDR2 SMNVEV, per germline (reference sequence). The J segment lost 4 bases and the V segment lost 2 bases, leaving 1 base of the junction unmatched. The CDR3 DNA is TGTGCCAGCAGTTTACTAGCGGGGGGTTACAATGAGCAGTTCTTC. As protein: CASSLLAGGYNEQFF.

This clone was seen a handful of times. The rearrangement uses TRBV29-1 and TRBJ2-7; TRBD1 matches 9 bases. This CDR3 spans 13 amino acids. V lost 7 bases and J lost 2; bases outside the gene matches: 6. CDR1 and CDR2 from the germline V gene are SQVTM and ANQGSEA. The CDR3 sequence: CSGGTGPTYEQYF. The CDR3 DNA sequence: TGCAGCGGAGGGACAGGGCCAACCTACGAGCAGTACTTC.

This rearrangement joins TRBV14 to TRBJ1-3, with TRBD1 as a possible D gene (6 bases). Per the germline V gene, CDR1 is SGHDN and CDR2 is FVKESK. The CDR3 spans 21 residues. Trimming cost V 4 bases and J 0 bases, with 28 bases left between them. The CDR3 coding sequence is TGTGCCAGCAGCCGCCCCCTGTGGGAGACAGGCCCCAAGAGCTCTGGAAACACCATATATTTT. Translating gives CASSRPLWETGPKSSGNTIYF.

This sequence joins TRBV7-5 and TRBJ2-5; the table gives TRBD1 as D, unverified against the DNA. TRBV7-5 is labeled a pseudogene. This CDR3 is 13 amino acids long. The CDR3 nucleotides are TGTGCCAGAAGCCTCCCTTGGGCAGAGACCCAGTACTTC. Residues: CARSLPWAETQYF.

Regarding this clone: Compared with germline, one end of the junction differs, possibly owing to a read error. The CDR3 nucleotides are TGTGCTAGCAGCTTTTGGGGGGACGGAGAGACCCAGTACTTC. Translation gives CASSFWGDGETQYF. J is TRBJ2-5 and V is TRBV7-7; TRBD2 might be the D (6 bases). Germline V gene sequence: CDR1 SSHAT, CDR2 FNYEAQ (reference sequence). The CDR3 covers 14 residues.

The V gene is TRBV30, the J gene TRBJ1-1; a possible D gene is TRBD1 (5 bases). Germline V lookup: CDR1 GTSNPN, CDR2 SVGIG (reference sequence). This CDR3 region has 12 residues. V was shortened by 5 bases and J by 3 bases, with 10 bases between the two germline ends. DNA for the CDR3: TGTGCCTGGCAGACAGCTTACACTGAAGCTTTCTTT. It specifies CAWQTAYTEAFF.

The chain links TRBV27 to TRBJ2-7, with 14 bases matching TRBD2. J lost 6 bases, V lost 4 bases, and 2 bases had no gene match. The CDR3 runs to 14 residues. Germline V gene lookup returns CDR1 MNHEY and CDR2 SMNVEV (reference sequence). CDR3: CASSSGLAGAEQYF. Written as DNA, the CDR3 is TGTGCCAGCAGTTCGGGACTAGCGGGAGCCGAGCAGTACTTC.

V is TRBV28 and J is TRBJ2-5; the D gene is possibly TRBD2 (6 bases). This CDR3 spans 17 amino acids. Germline CDR1 is MDHEN and CDR2 is SYDVKM. Trimming took off 3 bases at V and 2 bases at J, with 19 bases between the two ends. This CDR3 is CASSFINLAGRQETQYF. Here the CDR3 DNA reads TGTGCCAGCAGTTTTATAAACTTGGCAGGGAGGCAAGAGACCCAGTACTTC.

The V gene is TRBV28, the J gene TRBJ1-2; D may be TRBD1 (5 bases). This CDR3 has 14 residues. V dropped 3 bases and J dropped 4 bases, with 12 bases sitting between them. Germline CDR1 MDHEN, CDR2 SYDVKM. CDR3 coding DNA: TGTGCCAGCAGTTTGGCAGGGCCTTCCTATGGCTACACCTTC. This gives the protein CASSLAGPSYGYTF.